A single T cell receptor beta chain is shown here with its context. The data stem from a study of shared clonotypes between healthy human individuals. Assay: immunoSEQ multiplex PCR; the TCRdb copy retains only in-frame clones and omits some. Of some 2,000,000 clones listed, roughly 95% are singletons. Germline CDR1 is SNHLY and CDR2 is FYNNEI. This CDR3 is 15 amino acids long. V was pared by 3 bases and J by 1 base, with 9 bases between. The chain has TRBV2 and TRBJ1-4; D remains ambiguous. The clonotype was recovered from a man younger than 35 in good health. The sequenced material came from naive CD4+ T cells sorted from blood. Subset meaning: CD45RA+ positively selected. The CDR3 region has the DNA TGTGCCAGCAGTGATCGGCCAGAAACTAATGAAAAACTGTTTTTT. Translating gives CASSDRPETNEKLFF.